This TCR beta chain was captured by sequencing in a study of blood T cell repertoires in COVID-19. Germline V gene data show CDR1 as LGHNA and CDR2 as YSLEER. The CDR3 covers 17 residues. V lost 1 base, J lost 3 bases, and 8 bases stayed unmatched. The assay was immunoSEQ multiplex PCR, and TCRdb's table has in-frame clones only and misses some. The sample has 200,000 or so clones; 80% to 90% are singletons. Material: peripheral blood. The sequence came from a man aged 25-40 years with active or convalescent COVID-19. The chain joins TRBV4-3 to TRBJ2-1; TRBD1 aligns across 8 bases. The CDR3, as DNA: TGCGCCAGCAGCCAAGGAGCCTACGGACAGGGCTACAATGAGCAGTTCTTC. It specifies CASSQGAYGQGYNEQFF.